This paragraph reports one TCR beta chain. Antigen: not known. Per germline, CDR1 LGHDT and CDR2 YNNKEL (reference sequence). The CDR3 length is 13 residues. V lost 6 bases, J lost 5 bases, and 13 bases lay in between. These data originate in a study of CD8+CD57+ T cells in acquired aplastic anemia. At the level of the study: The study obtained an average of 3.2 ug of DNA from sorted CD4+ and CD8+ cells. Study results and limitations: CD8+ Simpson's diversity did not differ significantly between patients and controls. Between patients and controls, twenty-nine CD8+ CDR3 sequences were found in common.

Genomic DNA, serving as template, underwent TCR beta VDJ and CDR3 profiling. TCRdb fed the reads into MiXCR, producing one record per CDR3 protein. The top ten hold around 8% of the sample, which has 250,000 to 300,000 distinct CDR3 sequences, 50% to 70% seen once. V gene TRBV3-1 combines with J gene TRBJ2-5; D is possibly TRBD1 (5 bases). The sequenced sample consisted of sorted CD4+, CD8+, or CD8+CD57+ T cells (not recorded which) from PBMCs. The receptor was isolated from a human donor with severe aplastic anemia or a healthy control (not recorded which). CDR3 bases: TGTGCCAGCAGTCCCAGGGTTATGGAGACCCAGTACTTC. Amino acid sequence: CASSPRVMETQYF.